This TCR beta chain comes out of a study of T cells after yellow fever vaccination. Study summary: Preparation used SMART-Seq v4 Ultra Low Input for the low-cell-number fractions.

Trimming took 1 base from V and 6 from J, leaving 9 bases between them. This CDR3 comprises 13 residues. Looked up from germline, CDR1 is SGHNT and CDR2 is YENEEA. This clonotype has a count of ten or more. Its antigen is not known. General study points: Abundant contaminating clonotypes from the bulk population could appear in FACS-sorted repertoires. Primary-vaccination clones mostly resurfaced post-booster (around 95% CD4, more than 80% CD8).

A 5'RACE template-switching step, the method used to make TCR cDNA, added a universal primer site and UMIs. From the 5' RACE reads, TCRdb called clonotypes with MiXCR, one entry per CDR3 protein. The table records some 100,000 distinct CDR3 sequences, about 7% of them present only once. The specimen comprised CD4+ T cells sorted from PBMCs, sampled about 41 days after the first yellow fever vaccination. The sequence came from a man younger than 35 who received the YFV17D yellow fever vaccine. The chain couples TRBV11-3 to TRBJ2-5; the D is unclear. CDR3 region: CASSLGLGKTQYF. The DNA of the CDR3 is TGTGCCAGCAGCTTAGGGCTGGGAAAGACCCAGTACTTC.